This is a list of T cell receptor beta chains from one sample in a study of blood T cell repertoires in COVID-19. The method was immunoSEQ multiplex PCR; TCRdb's version includes in-frame clones alone and lacks a portion of them. The sample carries around 200,000 clones, approximately 88% recorded once. The source material was peripheral blood. These receptors all come from a middle-aged man with acute or convalescent COVID-19. CDR3s include the opening cysteine and the closing phenylalanine or tryptophan. D genes are given only for firm matches. Expanded clones get a size class; other rows say once, few or many, or leave the size out.

J: TRBJ2-5; size: NA; V: TRBV11-2; D: NA; DNA: TGTGCCAGCAGCCGCTCCCCCGAGGAGACCCAGTACTTC; CDR3: CASSRSPEETQYF
J: TRBJ2-1; size: NA; V: TRBV5-1; D: TRBD2; DNA: TGCGCCAGCAGCTCTGGGACTACGGCGAATGAGCAGTTCTTC; CDR3: CASSSGTTANEQFF
J: TRBJ1-2; size: NA; V: TRBV7-9; D: NA; DNA: TGTGCCAGCAGCTTAGCCAAAACTAACTATGGCTACACCTTC; CDR3: CASSLAKTNYGYTF
J: TRBJ2-6; size: NA; V: TRBV4-2; D: TRBD1; DNA: TGTGCCAGCAGCCCGCAGGGGGCGTCTGGGGCCAACGTCCTGACTTTC; CDR3: CASSPQGASGANVLTF
J: TRBJ2-1; size: NA; V: TRBV3-1/TRBV3-2; D: NA; DNA: TGTGCCAGCAGCCAACCGACCGGGACTCCGTACTACAATGAGCAGTTCTTC; CDR3: CASSQPTGTPYYNEQFF
J: TRBJ1-2; size: NA; V: TRBV2; D: TRBD1; DNA: TGTGCCAGCAGTGATGGGGGACAGGGGGCGAGAGGCTACACCTTC; CDR3: CASSDGGQGARGYTF
J: TRBJ1-5; size: NA; V: TRBV15; D: TRBD1; DNA: TGTGCCACCAGCAGAGCGGACAGGGCCTCTCAGCCCCAGCATTTT; CDR3: CATSRADRASQPQHF
J: TRBJ2-2; size: NA; V: TRBV7-9; D: TRBD2; DNA: TGTGCCAGCAGCCGTCTAGCGGGGGCCTCCCACACCGGGGAGCTGTTTTTT; CDR3: CASSRLAGASHTGELFF
J: TRBJ1-5; size: NA; V: TRBV28; D: TRBD1; DNA: TGTGCCAGCCGGGACAGTAGCAATCAGCCCCAGCATTTT; CDR3: CASRDSSNQPQHF
J: TRBJ1-1; size: NA; V: TRBV6-2/TRBV6-3; D: TRBD1; DNA: TGTGCCAGCAGTCAAGGACAGGGTACTTTCTTT; CDR3: CASSQGQGTFF
J: TRBJ2-7; size: once; V: TRBV4-1; D: NA; DNA: TGCGCCAGCAGCTGGAAGTTAGCCCACGAGCAGTACTTC; CDR3: CASSWKLAHEQYF
J: TRBJ1-6; size: NA; V: TRBV2; D: TRBD1; DNA: TGTGCCACCTCCTTCTCGGGACAGGGGAGCTCCTATAATTCACCCCTCCACTTT; CDR3: CATSFSGQGSSYNSPLHF
J: TRBJ2-7; size: NA; V: TRBV3-1/TRBV3-2; D: NA; DNA: TGTGCCAGCAGCCAACAGGGATTCGAGCAGTACTTC; CDR3: CASSQQGFEQYF
J: TRBJ2-3; size: NA; V: TRBV10-3; D: NA; DNA: TGTGCCATCAGTGAGCGCTACGGAGATACGCAGTATTTT; CDR3: CAISERYGDTQYF
J: TRBJ2-7; size: NA; V: TRBV7-9; D: TRBD2; DNA: TGTGCCAGCAGCCCACAGAGGGGAGGCGGGGGGTACTCCTACGAGCAGTACTTC; CDR3: CASSPQRGGGGYSYEQYF
J: TRBJ2-6; size: once; V: TRBV6-5; D: NA; DNA: TGTGCCAGCAGTTACTCATCGGTCTCTGGGGCCAACGTCCTGACTTTC; CDR3: CASSYSSVSGANVLTF
J: TRBJ1-2; size: NA; V: TRBV9; D: NA; DNA: TGTGCCAGCAGCGCCAGGCTCTATGGCTACACCTTC; CDR3: CASSARLYGYTF
J: TRBJ2-5; size: NA; V: TRBV5-1; D: TRBD1; DNA: TGCGCCAGCAGCTTATGGGGACAGGGGAGGGAGACCCAGTACTTC; CDR3: CASSLWGQGRETQYF
J: TRBJ1-1; size: NA; V: TRBV30; D: TRBD1; DNA: TGTGCCTGGAGTGTAGGGACAGGGGACACTGAAGCTTTCTTT; CDR3: CAWSVGTGDTEAFF
J: TRBJ1-1; size: NA; V: TRBV10-1; D: NA; DNA: TGCGCCAGCAGGCCCGACAACAAGAACACTGAAGCTTTCTTT; CDR3: CASRPDNKNTEAFF
J: TRBJ2-7; size: once; V: TRBV7-2; D: NA; DNA: TGTGCCAGCCGACGAGACGGGTACTCCTACGAGCAGTACTTC; CDR3: CASRRDGYSYEQYF
J: TRBJ1-1; size: NA; V: TRBV6-5; D: NA; DNA: TGTGCCAGCAGTTACCCGGTGGCGAGGGGAGGCACTGAAGCTTTCTTT; CDR3: CASSYPVARGGTEAFF
J: TRBJ2-7; size: NA; V: TRBV9; D: TRBD2; DNA: TGTGCCAGCAGCGCCGGGGGGGCCGGATACGAGCAGTACTTC; CDR3: CASSAGGAGYEQYF
J: TRBJ2-7; size: NA; V: TRBV5-4; D: TRBD2; DNA: TGTGCCAGCAGCCCCAAACGAACTAGCGGGGGCTCCTACGAGCAGTACTTC; CDR3: CASSPKRTSGGSYEQYF
J: TRBJ1-1; size: NA; V: TRBV5-1; D: NA; DNA: TGCGCCAGCAGCTTGGTGGCAGGGGACACTGAAGCTTTCTTT; CDR3: CASSLVAGDTEAFF
J: TRBJ1-4; size: NA; V: TRBV7-2; D: NA; DNA: TGTGCCAGCAGCTCCAGGGGTGGAAAACTGTTTTTT; CDR3: CASSSRGGKLFF
J: TRBJ1-2; size: NA; V: TRBV4-1; D: NA; DNA: TGCGCCAGCAGCCAAGAGGGGCGGGGATGGGATGGCTACACCTTC; CDR3: CASSQEGRGWDGYTF
J: TRBJ2-7; size: once; V: TRBV5-5; D: NA; DNA: TGTGCCAGCAGCGACGCGGGTCCCGGGCAGTACTTC; CDR3: CASSDAGPGQYF
J: TRBJ1-1; size: NA; V: TRBV6-2/TRBV6-3; D: NA; DNA: TGTGCCAGCAGTTACGACGGGACAAAGATTGAAGCTTTCTTT; CDR3: CASSYDGTKIEAFF
J: TRBJ2-5; size: NA; V: TRBV30; D: NA; DNA: TGTGCCTGGAGTGGACTATCCCAAGAGACCCAGTACTTC; CDR3: CAWSGLSQETQYF
J: TRBJ2-3; size: NA; V: TRBV7-9; D: TRBD1; DNA: TGTGCCAGCAGCCCGCCGGGACAGGGGGGCACAGATACGCAGTATTTT; CDR3: CASSPPGQGGTDTQYF
J: TRBJ1-6; size: NA; V: TRBV4-3; D: NA; DNA: TGCGCCAGCAGCCAAGATTCGGGGGGCAGAGGAAGATCACCCCTCCACTTT; CDR3: CASSQDSGGRGRSPLHF
J: TRBJ1-1; size: NA; V: TRBV7-8; D: NA; DNA: TGTGCCAGCAGCTCCCGCTTAAAGTCGACACAAGGTGACGCTTTCTTT; CDR3: CASSSRLKSTQGDAFF
J: TRBJ1-2; size: once; V: TRBV6-4; D: TRBD1; DNA: TGTGCCAGCAGTGACTGGGGGACAGGGGTCGGAGGCTACACCTTC; CDR3: CASSDWGTGVGGYTF
J: TRBJ2-5; size: NA; V: TRBV9; D: TRBD1; DNA: TGTGCCAGCAGCTTAAGGGACAGAGGCGAGACCCAGTACTTC; CDR3: CASSLRDRGETQYF